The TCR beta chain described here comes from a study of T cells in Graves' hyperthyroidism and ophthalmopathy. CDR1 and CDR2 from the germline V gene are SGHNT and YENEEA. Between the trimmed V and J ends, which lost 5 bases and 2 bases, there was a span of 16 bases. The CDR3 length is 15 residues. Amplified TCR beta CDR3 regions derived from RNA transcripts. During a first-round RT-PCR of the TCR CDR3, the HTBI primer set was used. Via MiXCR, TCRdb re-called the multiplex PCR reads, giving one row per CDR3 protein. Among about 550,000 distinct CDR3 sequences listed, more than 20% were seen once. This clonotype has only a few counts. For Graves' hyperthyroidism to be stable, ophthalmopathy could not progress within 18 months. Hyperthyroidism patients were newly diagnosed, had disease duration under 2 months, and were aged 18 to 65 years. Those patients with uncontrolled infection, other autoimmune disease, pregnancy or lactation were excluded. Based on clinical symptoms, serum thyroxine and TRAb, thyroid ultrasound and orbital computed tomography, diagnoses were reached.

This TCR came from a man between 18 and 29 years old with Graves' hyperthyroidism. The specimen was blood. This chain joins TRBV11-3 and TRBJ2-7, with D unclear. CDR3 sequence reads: CASSATQKAAYEQYF. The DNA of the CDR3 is TGTGCCAGCAGCGCCACCCAGAAGGCGGCCTACGAGCAGTACTTC.